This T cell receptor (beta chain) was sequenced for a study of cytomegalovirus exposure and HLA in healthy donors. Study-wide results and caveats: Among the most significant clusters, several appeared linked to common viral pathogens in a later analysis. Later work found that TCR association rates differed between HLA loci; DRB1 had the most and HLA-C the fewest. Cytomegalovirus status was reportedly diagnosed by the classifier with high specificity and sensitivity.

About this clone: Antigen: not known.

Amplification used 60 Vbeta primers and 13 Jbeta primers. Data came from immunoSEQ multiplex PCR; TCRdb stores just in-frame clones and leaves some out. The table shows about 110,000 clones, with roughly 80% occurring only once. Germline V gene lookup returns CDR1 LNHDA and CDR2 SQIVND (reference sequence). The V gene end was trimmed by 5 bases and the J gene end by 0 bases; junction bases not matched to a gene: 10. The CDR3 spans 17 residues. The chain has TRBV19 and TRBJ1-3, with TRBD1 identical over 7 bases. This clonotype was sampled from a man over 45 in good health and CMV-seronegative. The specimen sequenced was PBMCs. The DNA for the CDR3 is TGTGCCAGTAGTGCCTTTGACAGGGCCCTCTCTGGAAACACCATATATTTT. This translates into CASSAFDRALSGNTIYF.